This entry concerns a single TCR beta chain. With V trimmed by 10 bases and J by 2 bases, 5 bases remained unmatched. The germline gives CDR1 KGHDR, CDR2 SFDVKD. The CDR3 is made up of 14 amino acids. This record comes from a study of response to subunit inactivated influenza vaccine. TCRdb ran MiXCR on the RT-PCR reads and lists one entry per CDR3 protein. The sample yields approximately 500,000 distinct CDR3 sequences, 20% to 25% seen once. Another study also made use of these data, one on T cells expressing NK-cell markers. From that paper: Beta-chain TCR cDNA was generated via 5'RACE template switching with UMIs. Seven sequenced donors out of eight were HCMV-seropositive, one seronegative. NKG2C+ dominant clonotypes from over five donors made up roughly 1.0-7.0% of CD8+ T cells. In several donors, these clonotypes also led the CD3+CD56-NKG2C+ fraction.

Source: CD4+ T cells sorted from PBMCs, taken 11 to 12 days after vaccination. This receptor was obtained from a man in his fifties who received an inactivated influenza vaccine. The chain uses TRBV24-1 and TRBJ2-1; TRBD2 matches at 9 bases. The chain's CDR3 is CATGGRDTYNEQFF. The CDR3 nucleotides are TGTGCCACTGGCGGGAGGGACACCTACAATGAGCAGTTCTTC.